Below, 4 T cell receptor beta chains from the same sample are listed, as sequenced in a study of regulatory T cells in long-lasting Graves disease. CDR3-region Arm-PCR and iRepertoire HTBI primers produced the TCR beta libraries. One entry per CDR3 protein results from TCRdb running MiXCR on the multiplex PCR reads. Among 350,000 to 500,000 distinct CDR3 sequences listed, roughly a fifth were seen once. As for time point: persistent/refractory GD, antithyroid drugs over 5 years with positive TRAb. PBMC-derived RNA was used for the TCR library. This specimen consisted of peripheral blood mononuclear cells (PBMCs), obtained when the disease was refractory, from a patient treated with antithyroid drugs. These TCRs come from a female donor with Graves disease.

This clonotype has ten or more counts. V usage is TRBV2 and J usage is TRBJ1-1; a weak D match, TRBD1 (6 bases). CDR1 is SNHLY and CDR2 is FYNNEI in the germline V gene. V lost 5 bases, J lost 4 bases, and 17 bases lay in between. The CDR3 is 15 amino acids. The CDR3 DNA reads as TGTGCCAGCAGTCCCTCCCGGACAGTTGGCACTGAAGCTTTCTTT. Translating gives CASSPSRTVGTEAFF.

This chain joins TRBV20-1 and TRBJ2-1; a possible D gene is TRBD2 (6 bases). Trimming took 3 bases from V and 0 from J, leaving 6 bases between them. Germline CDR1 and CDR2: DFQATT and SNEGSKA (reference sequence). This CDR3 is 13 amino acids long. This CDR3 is CSARTSSYNEQFF. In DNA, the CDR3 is TGCAGTGCTAGGACTAGCTCCTACAATGAGCAGTTCTTC.

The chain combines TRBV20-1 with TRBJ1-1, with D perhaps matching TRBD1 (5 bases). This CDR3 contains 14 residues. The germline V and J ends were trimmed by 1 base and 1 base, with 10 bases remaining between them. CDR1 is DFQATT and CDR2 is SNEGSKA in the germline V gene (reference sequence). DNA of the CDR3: TGCAGTGCTAGAGGGGACGGATGGAACACTGAAGCTTTCTTT. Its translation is CSARGDGWNTEAFF.

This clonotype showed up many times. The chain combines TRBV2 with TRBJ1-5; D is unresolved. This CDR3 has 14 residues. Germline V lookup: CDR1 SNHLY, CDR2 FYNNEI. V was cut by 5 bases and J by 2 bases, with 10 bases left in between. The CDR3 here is CASSLAVGNQPQHF. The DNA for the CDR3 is TGTGCCAGCAGTCTCGCGGTGGGCAATCAGCCCCAGCATTTT.